These 13 T cell receptor beta chains were all obtained from the same sample, sequenced in a study of T cell repertoires in cytomegalovirus infection. TCRdb re-called the reads through MiXCR, storing one row per CDR3 protein. The table includes about 460,000 distinct CDR3 sequences, over 9% detected once. Sequenced: PBMCs. The source is a human donor in good health (CMV status not recorded). Some clones in this sample may be carry-over from other donors' samples.

The sample holds many counts of this clonotype. The chain joins TRBV28 to TRBJ1-5, with D perhaps TRBD1 (5 bases). The CDR3 sequence is 13 residues long. Between the trimmed V and J ends, which lost 5 bases and 5 bases, there was a span of 10 bases. Germline V gene sequence: CDR1 MDHEN, CDR2 SYDVKM. The CDR3 coding sequence is TGTGCCAGCAGTCGAGGGACCTATCAGCCCCAGCATTTT. Protein product: CASSRGTYQPQHF.

This clonotype has at least ten counts. The V gene is TRBV12-3 or TRBV12-4, the J gene TRBJ1-1, with D hard to call. There are 12 residues in the CDR3. V was trimmed by 10 bases and J by 3 bases, leaving 12 bases between them. In DNA, the CDR3 is TGTGCCACCCAGTCGATCTACACTGAAGCTTTCTTT. This sequence encodes CATQSIYTEAFF.

This clonotype was recorded many times. The chain joins TRBV12-3 or TRBV12-4 to TRBJ2-1; maybe TRBD1 (6 bases). V was shortened by 6 bases and J by 4 bases, with 16 bases between the two germline ends. CDR3 length equals 15 residues. CDR3 coding DNA: TGTGCCAGCAGCTCCGGGACACTCATATACAATGAGCAGTTCTTC. Translated: CASSSGTLIYNEQFF.

This clonotype was recorded many times. The V call is TRBV4-1, the J call TRBJ2-5, with D maybe TRBD2 (6 bases). The length of the CDR3 is 15 residues. The germline V gene encodes CDR1 MGHRA and CDR2 YSYEKL. V gave up 3 bases and J gave up 5 bases, with 16 bases separating them. The CDR3 here is CASSQLGLYKETQYF. In DNA form, the CDR3 reads TGCGCCAGCAGCCAGCTGGGACTGTACAAGGAGACCCAGTACTTC.

This clonotype was counted between two and nine times. The rearrangement uses TRBV6-6 and TRBJ2-7, with 9 nucleotides matching TRBD1. Germline V lookup: CDR1 MNHNY, CDR2 SVGAGI (reference sequence). Germline trimming cut 2 bases from V and 5 bases from J; bases unmatched to any gene: 4. CDR3 length: 14 amino acids. CDR3 in amino acids: CASSYRDRVDEQYF. The CDR3, as DNA: TGTGCCAGCAGTTACCGGGACAGGGTCGACGAGCAGTACTTC.

Ten or more counts support this clonotype. At one boundary the junction diverges from the germline segment, which might be a read error. The V call is TRBV2, the J call TRBJ2-7; 8 nucleotides match TRBD1. Germline values: CDR1 SNHLY, CDR2 FYNNEI. The CDR3 runs 14 residues. The CDR3 sequence: CASSVGQGAYEQYF. CDR3 nucleotide sequence: TGTGCCAGCAGTGTTGGGCAGGGGGCCTATGAGCAGTACTTC.

In this sample, this clonotype turned up many times. The chain links TRBV7-6 to TRBJ1-1, with TRBD1 as a possible D gene (5 bases). Trimming removed 0 bases from V and 5 bases from J, with 10 bases in between. Germline-derived CDR1 and CDR2 are SGHVS and FNYEAQ. There are 14 residues in the CDR3. The CDR3 spells CASSLARGKTEAFF. The CDR3 DNA sequence: TGTGCCAGCAGCTTAGCGCGGGGGAAGACTGAAGCTTTCTTT.

This clonotype appeared many times. The rearrangement links TRBV28 to TRBJ1-5; perhaps TRBD1 as D (6 bases). Germline V gene data show CDR1 as MDHEN and CDR2 as SYDVKM. Trimming took off 4 bases at V and 8 bases at J, with 15 bases between the two ends. This CDR3 is built from 14 residues. CDR3 in DNA: TGTGCCAGCAGTTCCCGACAGGTTTGGGAGCCCCAGCATTTT. As protein: CASSSRQVWEPQHF.

This clonotype was observed at least ten times. The rearrangement links TRBV7-3 to TRBJ2-2; 11 positions match TRBD1. Germline CDR1 is SGHTA and CDR2 is FQGTGA. Trimming took 5 bases from V and 5 from J; bases not matched to a gene: 13. The CDR3 is 18 amino acids. The CDR3 bases are TGTGCCAGCAGCCCATCCGGACAGGGGGCGTATAGGACCGGGGAGCTGTTTTTT. Protein: CASSPSGQGAYRTGELFF.

The table lists this clonotype with many counts. This rearrangement joins TRBV6-1 to TRBJ1-5; D is ambiguous. This CDR3 spans 14 amino acids. V lost 6 bases, J lost 6 bases, and 15 bases lay in between. Per germline, CDR1 MNHNS and CDR2 SASEGT. The CDR3 sequence: CASRPGGRGQPQHF. The CDR3 DNA reads as TGTGCCAGCAGGCCCGGAGGACGGGGTCAGCCCCAGCATTTT.

V usage is TRBV5-1 and J usage is TRBJ1-4; D may be TRBD1 (5 bases). Trimming pared 0 bases from V and 2 bases from J, leaving 14 bases between. The CDR3 totals 17 residues. Germline CDR1 is SGHRS and CDR2 is YFSETQ. The CDR3, as DNA: TGCGCCAGCAGCTTGGTTCCCCAGGGTGTTACTAATGAAAAACTGTTTTTT. The encoded protein is CASSLVPQGVTNEKLFF. The full variable domain, its missing parts supplied by reference TRBV5-1 and TRBJ1-4, is KAGVTQTPRYLIKTRGQQVTLSCSPISGHRSVSWYQQTPGQGLQFLFEYFSETQRNKGNFPGRFSGRQFSNSRSEMNVSTLELGDSALYLCASSLVPQGVTNEKLFFGSGTQLSVL.

This clonotype was observed many times. The rearrangement joins TRBV6-1 to TRBJ2-7, with 12 bases identical to TRBD2. This CDR3 has 14 residues. Germline CDR1 and CDR2: MNHNS and SASEGT. The V gene end was trimmed by 4 bases and the J gene end by 4 bases; junction bases not matched to a gene: 2. The DNA for the CDR3 is TGTGCCAGCAGTGTCGGACTAGCGGGGTACGAGCAGTACTTC. It yields the protein CASSVGLAGYEQYF.

This clonotype has a count of ten or more. The chain has TRBV20-1 and TRBJ2-1; no clear D gene. Trimming cost V 3 bases and J 2 bases, with 14 bases left between them. Germline V lookup: CDR1 DFQATT, CDR2 SNEGSKA (reference sequence). CDR3 length equals 15 residues. The CDR3 sequence is CSARNWAGAYNEQFF. CDR3 nucleotide sequence: TGCAGTGCTAGGAATTGGGCCGGCGCCTACAATGAGCAGTTCTTC.